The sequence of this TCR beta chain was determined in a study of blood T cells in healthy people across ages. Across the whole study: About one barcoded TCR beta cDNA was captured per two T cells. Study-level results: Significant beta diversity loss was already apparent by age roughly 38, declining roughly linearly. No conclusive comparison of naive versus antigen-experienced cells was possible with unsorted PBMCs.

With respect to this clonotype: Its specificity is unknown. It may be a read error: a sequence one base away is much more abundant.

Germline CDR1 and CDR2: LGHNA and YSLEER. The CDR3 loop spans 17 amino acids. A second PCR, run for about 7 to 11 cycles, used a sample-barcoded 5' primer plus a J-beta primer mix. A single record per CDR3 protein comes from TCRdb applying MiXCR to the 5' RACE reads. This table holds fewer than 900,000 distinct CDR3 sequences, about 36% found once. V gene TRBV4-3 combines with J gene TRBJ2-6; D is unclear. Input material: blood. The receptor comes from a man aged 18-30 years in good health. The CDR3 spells CASSPIEHPSGTNVLTF. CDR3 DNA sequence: TGCGCCAGCAGCCCAATCGAACACCCCTCTGGGACCAACGTCCTGACTTTC.